The T cell receptor beta chain described here comes from a study of graft-versus-host responses after intestinal transplantation. Turning to the study itself: Tacrolimus plus steroids were given to all recipients for roughly 3 years, preceded by anti-thymocyte globulin induction.

Notes on the study in general: Some GvH clones appeared in ileal mucosa or blood before recipient bone marrow. Subjects displaying graft-donor T cell macrochimerism possessed elevated graft-versus-host to host-versus-graft clonal ratios inside allografts.

Germline values: CDR1 SGHTS, CDR2 YDEGEE. The V end was cut by 4 bases, the J end by 5 bases, with 10 bases between. The CDR3 is 13 amino acids. By frequency in the sample, this clone is medium-sized (0.01 to 0.1%). Produced via immunoSEQ multiplex PCR; TCRdb's table is partial and in-frame only. The table has approximately 4,000 clones, less than 30% seen once. The chain recombines TRBV5-8 with TRBJ1-3, with TRBD1 as a possible D gene (6 bases). The starting material was alloreactive CD4+ T cells from a mixed lymphocyte reaction culture, obtained before transplantation. Stated subset: CFSE-low proliferating T cells sorted from approximately 6-day pre-transplant mixed lymphocyte reaction (GvH or HvG direction). This clonotype was obtained from a human patient who was an organ donor for intestinal transplantation. The CDR3 region is CASSRGARNTIYF. CDR3 DNA sequence: TGTGCCAGCAGCAGGGGGGCAAGAAACACCATATATTTT.